What follows are 7 T cell receptor beta chains derived from one specimen sequenced in a study of blood T cell repertoires in COVID-19. Sequenced by immunoSEQ multiplex PCR; TCRdb stores in-frame clones only, minus some. The sample includes around 300,000 clones, 75% to 90% of them seen just once. Sequences were obtained from peripheral blood. The receptors here all came from a woman in her twenties or thirties who had recovered from COVID-19.

V gene TRBV27 combines with J gene TRBJ2-1; no firm D call. Germline assignment: CDR1 MNHEY and CDR2 SMNVEV (reference sequence). The germline V and J ends were trimmed by 6 bases and 8 bases, with 11 bases remaining between them. The CDR3 runs 12 residues. CDR3 in DNA: TGTGCCAGCAGCCCCAGGATGGATGAGCAGTTCTTC. Translating it yields CASSPRMDEQFF.

V usage is TRBV5-1 and J usage is TRBJ1-1, with D unresolved. Trimming removed 0 bases at V and 1 base at J, with 10 bases between. The germline V gene encodes CDR1 SGHRS and CDR2 YFSETQ. This CDR3 comprises 15 residues. The CDR3 coding sequence is TGCGCCAGCAGCTTGGAGGGAGGAAGGAACACTGAAGCTTTCTTT. Protein: CASSLEGGRNTEAFF.

The rearrangement uses TRBV6-5 and TRBJ1-1, with TRBD1 matching 12 bases. V shed 11 bases, J shed 5 bases, and the junction held 9 bases outside the gene matches. The germline V gene has CDR1 MNHEY and CDR2 SVGAGI. The CDR3 totals 14 residues. Here the CDR3 DNA reads TGTGCCGGGGGACAGGGGGCGCGGTATACTGAAGCTTTCTTT. The encoded protein is CAGGQGARYTEAFF.

The chain carries TRBV7-9 and TRBJ1-4; a weak D match, TRBD1 (5 bases). CDR1 and CDR2 (germline): SEHNR, FQNEAQ (reference sequence). The CDR3 has 15 residues. V lost 6 bases and J 7 bases, leaving 18 bases between the germline ends. For the CDR3, the DNA is TGTGCCAGCAGTCGAAACGGGGGATTCGGTGAAAAACTGTTTTTT. Translation gives CASSRNGGFGEKLFF.

The chain is built from TRBV9 and TRBJ2-1; 10 nucleotides align to TRBD2. CDR1 is SGDLS and CDR2 is YYNGEE in the germline V gene. The V segment lost 4 bases and the J segment 0 bases; nucleotides outside the gene matches: 7. The CDR3 length is 17 residues. The CDR3 sequence is CASSPKAGGSSYNEQFF. CDR3 bases: TGTGCCAGCAGCCCAAAAGCGGGGGGGAGCTCCTACAATGAGCAGTTCTTC.

The rearrangement links TRBV6-4 to TRBJ1-4; the match to TRBD1 covers 8 bases. Germline CDR1 is MRHNA and CDR2 is SNTAGT. V lost 6 bases and J lost 8; bases outside the gene matches: 11. This CDR3 region has 15 residues. CDR3 residues: CASSPQGDSTEKLFF. The CDR3 DNA reads as TGTGCCAGCAGCCCACAGGGGGACAGCACAGAAAAACTGTTTTTT.

The rearrangement links TRBV6-5 to TRBJ2-5, with D maybe TRBD2 (6 bases). The germline V gene encodes CDR1 MNHEY and CDR2 SVGAGI. Trimming removed 10 bases from V and 3 bases from J, with 15 bases in between. The CDR3 runs to 13 residues. The CDR3 is CANRRDSKETQYF. In DNA, the CDR3 is TGTGCCAATCGCCGGGACTCCAAAGAGACCCAGTACTTC.